The rows below give T cell receptor beta chains drawn from one sample of a study of yellow fever vaccine responses in identical twins. TCRdb re-called the RT-PCR reads with MiXCR, one entry per CDR3 protein. The repertoire has thousands of distinct CDR3 sequences, over 75% of them found once; the top ten carry around 3%. Here the sequenced sample was T cells from blood (PBMCs), unsorted or a sorted subset (not recorded which), taken before or after yellow fever vaccination (not recorded which). Receptors were obtained from a woman aged 18 to 35 who received the yellow fever vaccine. The CDR3 runs from the conserved cysteine through the conserved F or W. The order of the fields is D gene, V gene, J gene, clone size, CDR3 DNA, CDR3 protein. A D gene is named only where the DNA matches it firmly. Clone size appears in some rows only: once, few, many, or a class for an expanded clone.

>.|TRBV15|TRBJ1-1|.
TGTGCCACCAGCAGAGGGTTGACTGAAGCTTTCTTT
CATSRGLTEAFF
>TRBD2|TRBV11-3|TRBJ2-4|.
TGTGCCAGCAGCACCGGACTAGCACCAAACATTCAGTACTTC
CASSTGLAPNIQYF
>TRBD2|TRBV28|TRBJ2-1|few
TGTGCCAGCAGTACCCGGACTAGCGAGGATTCCTACAATGAGCAGTTCTTC
CASSTRTSEDSYNEQFF
>TRBD1|TRBV4-1|TRBJ1-1|few
TGCGCCAGCAGCCAAGAGGGACAGGGGTTCACTGAAGCTTTCTTT
CASSQEGQGFTEAFF
>.|TRBV11-1|TRBJ1-1|.
TGTGCCAGCAGCTTAGCCCTGAACACTGAAGCTATCTTT
CASSLALNTEAIF
>.|TRBV18|TRBJ2-3|once
TGTGCCAGCTCACCCCGGGATACACCAGATACGCAGTATTTT
CASSPRDTPDTQYF
>.|TRBV10-3|TRBJ2-1|.
TGTGCCATTCGGGGGTACAATGAGCAGTTCTTC
CAIRGYNEQFF
>.|TRBV18|TRBJ1-1|few
TGTGCCAGCTCACCAGCCAGTGGAAACACTGAAGCTTTCTTT
CASSPASGNTEAFF
>TRBD1|TRBV10-3|TRBJ1-2|once
TGTGCCATCAGCCCGGACAGGGCGGATGGCTACACCTTC
CAISPDRADGYTF
>.|TRBV20-1|TRBJ2-2|few
TGCAGTGCTAGAGATCTTTTGGGATTCGCCGGGGAGCTGTTTTTT
CSARDLLGFAGELFF
>TRBD2|TRBV29-1|TRBJ2-3|few
TGCAGCGTCGGGACTAGCCCAGATACGCAGTATTTT
CSVGTSPDTQYF
>TRBD2|TRBV5-1|TRBJ2-1|few
TGCGCCAGCAGCTTGGGGTGGACTAGCAACAATGAGCAGTTCTTC
CASSLGWTSNNEQFF
>.|TRBV6-5|TRBJ2-5|.
TGTGCCAGCAGTTACTCTTTCGCGATAGAGACCCAGTACTTC
CASSYSFAIETQYF
>.|TRBV5-5|TRBJ1-1|.
TGTGCCAGCAGCCCCCAATTGGGCGGAAACACTGAAGCTTTCTTT
CASSPQLGGNTEAFF
>TRBD2|TRBV28|TRBJ2-1|.
TGTGCCAGCAGTTTGGGGGGACTAGCGGGTAATGAGCAGTTCTTC
CASSLGGLAGNEQFF
>TRBD2|TRBV11-1|TRBJ2-1|.
TGTGCCAGCAGTACCCCCGTTTGGGACCAACTAGCGGGAGATTACAATGAGCAGTTCTTC
CASSTPVWDQLAGDYNEQFF
>.|TRBV10-3|TRBJ1-3|.
TGTGCCATCAGACCCGGGACGACGGCTGGAAACACCATATATTTT
CAIRPGTTAGNTIYF
>.|TRBV7-9|TRBJ1-2|.
TGTGCCAGCAGCACTGGAGGGTTTGGCTACACCTTC
CASSTGGFGYTF
>.|TRBV24-1|TRBJ2-2|once
TGTGCCACCAGTGATCCCGCAGGGAGCACCGGGGAGCTGTTTTTT
CATSDPAGSTGELFF
>.|TRBV2|TRBJ2-1|.
TGTGCCAGCAGTGAATTTGGAGCGGCTGAGCAGTTCTTC
CASSEFGAAEQFF
>.|TRBV24-1|TRBJ2-7|.
TGTGCCACCAGTGATCCGGACAGCTACGAGCAGTACTTC
CATSDPDSYEQYF
>.|TRBV30|TRBJ2-7|.
TGTGCCTGGAGCCGCCCCAGGCGGTCATACGAGCAGTACTTC
CAWSRPRRSYEQYF
>.|TRBV11-1|TRBJ2-5|.
TGTGCCAGCAGCTTAGCGCAGCAAGAGACCCAGTACTTC
CASSLAQQETQYF
>.|TRBV18|TRBJ2-6|.
TGTGCCAGCTCACGGCCAGGTACTACTGGGGCCAACGTCCTGACTTTC
CASSRPGTTGANVLTF
>TRBD1|TRBV11-1|TRBJ2-1|.
TGTGCCAGCAGCATACAGGGGGCAGGTGTCGGTGAGCAGTTCTTC
CASSIQGAGVGEQFF
>.|TRBV11-1|TRBJ2-1|.
TGTGCCAGCAGCTTAAGCACTTACAATGAGCAGTTCTTC
CASSLSTYNEQFF
>.|TRBV6-1|TRBJ1-5|few
TGTGCCAGCAGCCCCCTTATTAATCAGCCCCAGCATTTT
CASSPLINQPQHF
>.|TRBV23-1|TRBJ2-1|.
TGCGCCAGCAGTAAGGGGGGACGGTACAATGAGCAGTTCTTC
CASSKGGRYNEQFF
>.|TRBV19|TRBJ2-7|.
TGTGCCAGTAGTATTGGCGGGAACTTTTACGAGCAGTACTTC
CASSIGGNFYEQYF
>.|TRBV5-4|TRBJ1-6|.
TGTGCCAGCAGCAACGGCGGGGGTTCACCCCTCCACTTT
CASSNGGGSPLHF
>.|TRBV12-3/TRBV12-4|TRBJ1-2|once
TGTGCCAGCAGTTTAGGGTCGGAGGGCTACTATGGCTACACCTTC
CASSLGSEGYYGYTF
>TRBD2|TRBV29-1|TRBJ2-7|.
TGCAGCGTTGAAAGTCCTAGCGGGACCCGAAGTTATGACGAGCAGTACTTC
CSVESPSGTRSYDEQYF
>.|TRBV6-4|TRBJ2-5|.
TGTGCCAGCAGTTACGTCTTTGGGACCAAAGAGACCCAGTACTTC
CASSYVFGTKETQYF
>TRBD2|TRBV7-6|TRBJ2-1|.
TGTGCCAGCAGCTCTTCCGGGACTAGCGGTGCTGAGCAGTTCTTC
CASSSSGTSGAEQFF
>.|TRBV10-1|TRBJ1-5|.
TGCGCCAGCAGTGAGTCAAAACAGCCCCAGCATTTT
CASSESKQPQHF
>.|TRBV11-1|TRBJ2-7|.
TGTGCCAGCAGTAGTAGACAGGCCTCCTACGAGCAGTACTTC
CASSSRQASYEQYF
>.|TRBV12-3/TRBV12-4|TRBJ2-1|.
TGTGCCATCGCCTCGTTCTCCTACAATGAGCAGTTCTTC
CAIASFSYNEQFF
>.|TRBV20-1|TRBJ1-2|.
TGCAGTGCTCCAGGGCCCTGGGGCTACACCTTC
CSAPGPWGYTF
>.|TRBV2|TRBJ1-4|once
TGTGCCAGCAGCCCACTGGCCCCCGATGCAACTAATGAAAAACTGTTTTTT
CASSPLAPDATNEKLFF
>TRBD1|TRBV10-3|TRBJ2-2|.
TGTGCCATCAGTGAGCCCGGGACAGCCAACACCGGGGAGCTGTTTTTT
CAISEPGTANTGELFF
>.|TRBV6-4|TRBJ1-2|.
TGTGCCAGCAGTGAGGATGGTTTCCGCCTCGGTGGCTACACCTTC
CASSEDGFRLGGYTF
>.|TRBV7-9|TRBJ2-7|.
TGTGCCAGCAGCATGTACTACGAGCAGTACTTC
CASSMYYEQYF
>.|TRBV11-1|TRBJ1-1|few
TGTGCCAGCAGCCTTACACGGAACACTGAAGCTTTCTTT
CASSLTRNTEAFF
>.|TRBV5-1|TRBJ2-1|.
TGCGCCAGCAAGACGTCTTGGGGTGAGCAGTTCTTC
CASKTSWGEQFF
>.|TRBV28|TRBJ1-5|.
TGTGCCAGCAGGACCTCCGAAAGGAATCAGCCCCAGCATTTT
CASRTSERNQPQHF
>.|TRBV2|TRBJ2-7|few
TGTGCCAGCAGTTCCTTTGAGGTCCCGAACGAGCAGTACTTC
CASSSFEVPNEQYF
>.|TRBV2|TRBJ2-5|once
TGTGCCAGCAGTGAAGTTAGCTTCCAGACCCAGTACTTC
CASSEVSFQTQYF
>.|TRBV11-1|TRBJ1-2|few
TGTGCCAGCAGCTTCGGACAGATCTATGGCTACACCTTC
CASSFGQIYGYTF
>TRBD1|TRBV11-1|TRBJ2-5|.
TGTGCCAGCAGCTCCTCCGGGGACAGGAGCCAGATCTTCCAAGAGACCCAGTACTTC
CASSSSGDRSQIFQETQYF
>TRBD1|TRBV2|TRBJ1-6|.
TGTGCCAGCAGGCCCAGGACAGGATATAATTCACCCCTCCACTTT
CASRPRTGYNSPLHF
>.|TRBV7-3|TRBJ1-2|.
TGTGCCAGCAGCTTTGGGCCAGAACAAGACATAACCTTC
CASSFGPEQDITF
>.|TRBV10-3|TRBJ1-1|once
TGTGCCATCAGTGACGGGGCTAAGAACACTGAAGCTTTCTTT
CAISDGAKNTEAFF
>.|TRBV20-1|TRBJ2-2|once
TGCAGTGCTAGTGCGGGGACCGGGGAGCTGTTTTTT
CSASAGTGELFF
>TRBD1|TRBV20-1|TRBJ1-4|once
TGCAGTGCTAGAGCCCTGGACAGGGCGAATGAAAAACTGTTTTTT
CSARALDRANEKLFF
>.|TRBV7-6|TRBJ2-3|.
TGTGCCAGCAGCTTAGGGGCAGATACGCAGTATTTT
CASSLGADTQYF
>TRBD2|TRBV10-1|TRBJ2-1|.
TGCGCCAGCAGTGAGAGCGGGGGAGGCAATGAGCAGTTCTTC
CASSESGGGNEQFF